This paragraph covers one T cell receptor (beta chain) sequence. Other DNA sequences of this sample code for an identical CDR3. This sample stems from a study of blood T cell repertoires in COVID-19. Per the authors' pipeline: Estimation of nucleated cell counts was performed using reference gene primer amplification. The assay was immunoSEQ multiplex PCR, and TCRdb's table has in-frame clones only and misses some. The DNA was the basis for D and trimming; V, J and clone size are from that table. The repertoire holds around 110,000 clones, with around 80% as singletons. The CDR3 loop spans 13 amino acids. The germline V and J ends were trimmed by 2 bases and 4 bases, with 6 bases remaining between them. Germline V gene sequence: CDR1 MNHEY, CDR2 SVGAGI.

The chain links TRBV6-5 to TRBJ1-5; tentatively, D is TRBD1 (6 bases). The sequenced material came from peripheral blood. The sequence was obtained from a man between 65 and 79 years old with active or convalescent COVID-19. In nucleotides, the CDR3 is TGTGCCAGCAGTTACAGGGGGAATCAGCCCCAGCATTTT. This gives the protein CASSYRGNQPQHF.